The T cell receptor beta chain described here comes from a study of STAT3 mutations in large granular lymphocyte leukemia. Study at large: Immunosuppressive therapy was given to more than half of T-LGLL patients.

Assay: immunoSEQ multiplex PCR; the TCRdb copy retains only in-frame clones and omits some. The sample comprises 15,000 to 20,000 clones, approximately 84% of which are singletons, and about 9.1% rests with the top ten. Study findings and constraints: Treatment regimens differed across patients between samplings. In T-cell large granular lymphocyte leukemia, about half of patients showed multiple immunodominant subclonotypes. Persisting codominant clonotypes may have hidden a small pathogenic clone. After therapy, about 35% of the 18 patients switched clonotypes, all new clones STAT3 wild type.

This CDR3 has 15 residues. Germline assignment: CDR1 SGHNT and CDR2 YYREEE (reference sequence). After removal of 4 bases from V and 0 bases from J, the junction contained 4 bases not matched to a gene. The table lists this clone with a count of one. The antigen is unknown. The sequence came from a man aged 45-65 years with T-cell large granular lymphocyte leukemia. Some clones in this sample may be carry-over from other donors' samples. J is TRBJ2-7 and V is TRBV5-4, with 10 bases matching TRBD2. The specimen was peripheral blood mononuclear cells. The CDR3 region has the DNA TGTGCCAGCAGCGGGACTAGCGCGAGCTCCTACGAGCAGTACTTC. Translated: CASSGTSASSYEQYF. Complete variable domain (other parts from reference TRBV5-4 and TRBJ2-7): ETGVTQSPTHLIKTRGQQVTLRCSSQSGHNTVSWYQQALGQGPQFIFQYYREEENGRGNFPPRFSGLQFPNYSSELNVNALELDDSALYLCASSGTSASSYEQYFGPGTRLTVT.